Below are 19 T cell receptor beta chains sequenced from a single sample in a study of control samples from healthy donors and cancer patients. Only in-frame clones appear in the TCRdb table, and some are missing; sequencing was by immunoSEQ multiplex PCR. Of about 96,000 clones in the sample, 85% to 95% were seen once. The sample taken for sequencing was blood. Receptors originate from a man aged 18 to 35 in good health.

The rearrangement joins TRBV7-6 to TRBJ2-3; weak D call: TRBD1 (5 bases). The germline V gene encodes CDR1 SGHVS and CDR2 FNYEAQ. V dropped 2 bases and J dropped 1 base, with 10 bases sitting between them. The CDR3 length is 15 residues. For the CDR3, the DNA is TGTGCCAGCAGCTTAAGTCAGGGTGGCACAGATACGCAGTATTTT. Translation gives CASSLSQGGTDTQYF.

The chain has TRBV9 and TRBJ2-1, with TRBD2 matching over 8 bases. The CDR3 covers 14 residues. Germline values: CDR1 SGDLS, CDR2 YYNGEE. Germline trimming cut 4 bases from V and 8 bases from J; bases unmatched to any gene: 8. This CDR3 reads CASSRRGAGDEQFF. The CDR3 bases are TGTGCCAGCAGCCGGAGGGGAGCGGGAGATGAGCAGTTCTTC. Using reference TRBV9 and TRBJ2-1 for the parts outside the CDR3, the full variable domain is DSGVTQTPKHLITATGQRVTLRCSPRSGDLSVYWYQQSLDQGLQFLIQYYNGEERAKGNILERFSAQQFPDLHSELNLSSLELGDSALYFCASSRRGAGDEQFFGPGTRLTVL.

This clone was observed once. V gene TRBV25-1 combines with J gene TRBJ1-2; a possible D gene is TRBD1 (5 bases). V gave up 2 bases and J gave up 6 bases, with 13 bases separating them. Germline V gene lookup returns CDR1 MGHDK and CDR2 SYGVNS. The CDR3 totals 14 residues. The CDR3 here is CASSEQGFTNGYTF. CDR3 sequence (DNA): TGTGCCAGCAGTGAACAGGGTTTTACGAATGGCTACACCTTC.

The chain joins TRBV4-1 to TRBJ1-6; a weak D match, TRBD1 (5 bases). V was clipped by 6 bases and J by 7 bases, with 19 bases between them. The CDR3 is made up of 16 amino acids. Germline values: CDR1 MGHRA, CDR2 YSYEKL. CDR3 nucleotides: TGCGCCAGCAGATTTTCGCCGGGACTGGGAAATTCACCCCTCCACTTT. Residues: CASRFSPGLGNSPLHF.

CDR3: CASSVATGRNYGYTF. CDR3 sequence (DNA): TGTGCCAGCAGCGTAGCAACCGGACGGAACTATGGCTACACCTTC. The chain uses TRBV9 and TRBJ1-2; no definite D call. Germline CDR1 reads SGDLS; CDR2 reads YYNGEE. The CDR3 consists of 15 residues. V lost 0 bases and J lost 2, with 11 bases in between.

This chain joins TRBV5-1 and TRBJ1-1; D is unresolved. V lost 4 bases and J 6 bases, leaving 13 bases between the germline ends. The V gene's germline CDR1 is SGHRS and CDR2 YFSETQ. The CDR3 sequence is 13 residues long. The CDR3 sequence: CASSHESRAEAFF. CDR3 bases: TGCGCCAGCAGCCACGAAAGTCGCGCTGAAGCTTTCTTT.

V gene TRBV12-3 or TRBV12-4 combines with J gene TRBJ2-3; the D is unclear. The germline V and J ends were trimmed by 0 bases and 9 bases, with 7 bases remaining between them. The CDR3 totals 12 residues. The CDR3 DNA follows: TGTGCCAGCAGTTTAGCGCGTGGGACGCAGTATTTT. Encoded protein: CASSLARGTQYF.

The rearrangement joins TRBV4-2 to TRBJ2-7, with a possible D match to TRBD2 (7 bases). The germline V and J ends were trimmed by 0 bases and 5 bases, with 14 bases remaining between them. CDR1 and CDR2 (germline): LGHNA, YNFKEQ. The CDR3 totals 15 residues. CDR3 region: CASSQEGGGSNEQYF. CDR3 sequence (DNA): TGTGCCAGCAGCCAAGAAGGGGGGGGTTCCAACGAGCAGTACTTC.

The CDR3 nucleotides read TGTGCCAGCAGCCCCCTGGACAGGGAGATTCAGCCCCAGCATTTT. Translating it yields CASSPLDREIQPQHF. This chain links TRBV27 with TRBJ1-5, with 8 bases that match TRBD1. The germline V gene has CDR1 MNHEY and CDR2 SMNVEV (reference sequence). V dropped 6 bases and J dropped 6; count of bases not matched to a gene: 10. The CDR3 consists of 15 residues.

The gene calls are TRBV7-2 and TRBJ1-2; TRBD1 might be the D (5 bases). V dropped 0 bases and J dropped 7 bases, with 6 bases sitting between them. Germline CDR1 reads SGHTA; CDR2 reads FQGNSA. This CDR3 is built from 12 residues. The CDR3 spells CASSLAGVGYTF. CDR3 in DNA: TGTGCCAGCAGCTTAGCGGGGGTTGGCTACACCTTC.

The CDR3 spells CASSLPGPLTEAFF. CDR3 bases: TGTGCCAGCAGCTTACCGGGACCTCTTACTGAAGCTTTCTTT. The chain uses TRBV7-6 and TRBJ1-1; possibly TRBD1 for D (5 bases). V was shortened by 2 bases and J by 5 bases, with 12 bases between the two germline ends. Germline V CDR1 and CDR2: SGHVS, FNYEAQ. The CDR3 is 14 residues long.

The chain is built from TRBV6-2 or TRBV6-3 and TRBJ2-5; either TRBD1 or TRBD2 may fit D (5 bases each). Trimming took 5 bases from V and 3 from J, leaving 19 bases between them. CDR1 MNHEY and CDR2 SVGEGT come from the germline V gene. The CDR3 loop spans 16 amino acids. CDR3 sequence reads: CASSRGGGHGEETQYF. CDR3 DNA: TGTGCCAGCAGTCGCGGCGGAGGACATGGGGAAGAGACCCAGTACTTC.

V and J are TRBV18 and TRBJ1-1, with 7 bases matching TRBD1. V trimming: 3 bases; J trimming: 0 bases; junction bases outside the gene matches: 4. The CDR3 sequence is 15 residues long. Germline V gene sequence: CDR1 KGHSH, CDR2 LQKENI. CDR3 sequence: CASSPKTGVNTEAFF. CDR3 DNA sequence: TGTGCCAGCTCACCGAAAACAGGGGTGAACACTGAAGCTTTCTTT.

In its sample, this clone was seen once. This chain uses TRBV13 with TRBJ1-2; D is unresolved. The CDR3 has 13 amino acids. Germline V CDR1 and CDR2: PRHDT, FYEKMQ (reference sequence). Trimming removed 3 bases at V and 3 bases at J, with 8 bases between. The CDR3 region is CASSFRGDYGYTF. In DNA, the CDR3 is TGTGCCAGCAGCTTTCGCGGGGACTATGGCTACACCTTC.

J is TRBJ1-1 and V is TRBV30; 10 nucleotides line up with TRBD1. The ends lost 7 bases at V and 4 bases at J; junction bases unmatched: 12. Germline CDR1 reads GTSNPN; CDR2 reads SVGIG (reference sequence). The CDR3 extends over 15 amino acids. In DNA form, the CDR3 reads TGTGCCTTAATAAACCGGGGACAGGGGCGCACTGAAGCTTTCTTT. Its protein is CALINRGQGRTEAFF.

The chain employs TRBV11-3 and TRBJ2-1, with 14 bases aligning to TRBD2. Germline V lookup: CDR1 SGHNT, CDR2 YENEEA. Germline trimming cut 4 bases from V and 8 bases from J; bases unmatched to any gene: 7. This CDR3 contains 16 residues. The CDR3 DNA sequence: TGTGCCAGCAGCTCGGGGACTAGCGGGAGAAAAGATGAGCAGTTCTTC. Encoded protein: CASSSGTSGRKDEQFF.

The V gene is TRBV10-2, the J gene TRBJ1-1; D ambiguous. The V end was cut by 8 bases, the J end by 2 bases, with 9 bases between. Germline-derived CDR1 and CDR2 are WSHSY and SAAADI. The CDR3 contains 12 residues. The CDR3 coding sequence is TGCGCCAGCGGCAGAGCTAACACTGAAGCTTTCTTT. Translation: CASGRANTEAFF.

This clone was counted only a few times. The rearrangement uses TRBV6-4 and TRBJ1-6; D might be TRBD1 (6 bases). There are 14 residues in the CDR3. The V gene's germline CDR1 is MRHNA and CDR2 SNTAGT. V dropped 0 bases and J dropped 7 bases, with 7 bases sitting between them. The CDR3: CASSDSGGNSPLHF. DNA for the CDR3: TGTGCCAGCAGTGACTCAGGGGGGAATTCACCCCTCCACTTT.

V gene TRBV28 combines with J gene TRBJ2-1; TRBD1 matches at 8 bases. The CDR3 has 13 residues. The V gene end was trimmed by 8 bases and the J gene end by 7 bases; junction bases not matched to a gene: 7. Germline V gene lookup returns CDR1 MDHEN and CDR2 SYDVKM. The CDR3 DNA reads TGTGCCAGCCAGGGGGCCTTCCAGAATGAGCAGTTCTTC. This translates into CASQGAFQNEQFF.